The 26 T cell receptor beta chains below all came from one sample that was sequenced in a study of metastatic and nonmetastatic thyroid tumors. TCRdb reanalyzed the PCR reads with MiXCR. The sample lists around 6,300 clones, roughly 30% seen once, with roughly a fifth in the top ten. Nobody among the patients had been given any treatment before thyroid surgery. The sample was tumor tissue. The receptors stem from a female donor with papillary thyroid cancer or a benign thyroid nodule (not recorded which). Some clones in this sample may be carry-over from other donors' samples.

The V gene is TRBV28, the J gene TRBJ2-5; 8 nucleotides line up with TRBD1. The CDR3 runs 15 residues. Per the germline V gene, CDR1 is MDHEN and CDR2 is SYDVKM. J gave up 4 bases and V 2 bases, and 6 bases lay outside the gene matches. CDR3 DNA: TGTGCCAGCAGTTTAGCAGGGGGCTCGGGAGAGACCCAGTACTTC. Amino acids: CASSLAGGSGETQYF.

This clone was observed at least ten times. V is TRBV30 and J is TRBJ2-7, with a possible D match to TRBD1 (5 bases). Per the germline V gene, CDR1 is GTSNPN and CDR2 is SVGIG (reference sequence). This CDR3 spans 11 amino acids. V was pared by 3 bases and J by 2 bases, with 5 bases between. This chain's CDR3 is CAWRTAYEQYF. The CDR3 DNA reads as TGTGCCTGGAGGACAGCCTACGAGCAGTACTTC. Filled out from reference TRBV30 and TRBJ2-7, the complete variable domain reads SQTIHQWPATLVQPVGSPLSLECTVEGTSNPNLYWYRQAAGRGLQLLFYSVGIGQISSEVPQNLSASRPQDRQFILSSKKLLLSDSGFYLCAWRTAYEQYFGPGTRLTVT.

Comment on this clone: Compared with germline, one end of the junction differs, possibly owing to a read error. The V call is TRBV10-3, the J call TRBJ2-5; 10 bases align to TRBD2. The CDR3 runs to 15 residues. Germline V lookup: CDR1 ENHRY, CDR2 SYGVKD. For the CDR3, the DNA is TGTGCCATGAGTGAGGGGACTAGCGAAGGCGAGACCCAGTACTTC. Protein sequence: CAMSEGTSEGETQYF.

In this sample, this clone turned up a few times. The gene calls are TRBV6-1 and TRBJ2-2; 7 bases line up with TRBD1. V gave up 8 bases and J gave up 8 bases; unmatched junction bases: 14. CDR3 length equals 15 residues. Germline CDR1 and CDR2: MNHNS and SASEGT. Here the CDR3 reads CASAPHGQAAGELFF. The CDR3, as DNA: TGTGCCAGCGCCCCTCACGGACAGGCCGCTGGGGAGCTGTTTTTT.

The chain is built from TRBV28 and TRBJ1-4; 8 bases are shared with TRBD1. CDR1 is MDHEN, CDR2 SYDVKM, per germline. V trimming: 3 bases; J trimming: 7 bases; junction bases outside the gene matches: 7. This CDR3 region has 15 residues. CDR3 nucleotide sequence: TGTGCCAGCAGTTTTGAACAGGGGGTGGGTGAAAAACTGTTTTTT. As protein: CASSFEQGVGEKLFF.

J is TRBJ2-1 and V is TRBV24-1, with unresolved D. This CDR3 is 13 amino acids long. V lost 4 bases and J lost 8, with 11 bases in between. Germline assignment: CDR1 KGHDR and CDR2 SFDVKD. The CDR3 DNA reads TGTGCCACCAGTGACGTGACTGTCTATGAGCAGTTCTTC. This encodes CATSDVTVYEQFF.

This clone has a count of ten or more. This chain links TRBV19 with TRBJ1-2; the D is unclear. Germline V gene lookup returns CDR1 LNHDA and CDR2 SQIVND (reference sequence). The ends were cut back, 7 bases at V and 3 bases at J, with 12 bases in the middle. The CDR3 spans 13 residues. The CDR3 DNA is TGTGCCAGTACTATGCGGGATTACTATGGCTACACCTTC. It codes for CASTMRDYYGYTF.

In this sample, this clone is medium-sized. Distinct nucleotide sequences in the sample also encode this CDR3. CDR3 residues: CASKGNTEAFF. CDR3 DNA sequence: TGTGCCAGCAAGGGTAACACTGAAGCTTTCTTT. This sequence joins TRBV6-1 and TRBJ1-1; D call uncertain. CDR3 length: 11 amino acids. Trimming pared 7 bases from V and 2 bases from J, leaving 5 bases between. Per the germline V gene, CDR1 is MNHNS and CDR2 is SASEGT.

CDR3 protein: CASSYQTGTIYEQYF. CDR3 bases: TGTGCCAGCAGTTACCAGACCGGGACCATCTACGAGCAGTACTTC. V gene TRBV6-5 combines with J gene TRBJ2-7; D is tentatively TRBD1 or TRBD2 (5 bases each). The ends were cut back, 2 bases at V and 3 bases at J, with 14 bases in the middle. CDR1 is MNHEY, CDR2 SVGAGI, per germline. CDR3 length: 15 residues.

The chain recombines TRBV6-2 or TRBV6-3 with TRBJ2-5; maybe TRBD1 (6 bases). V dropped 0 bases and J dropped 4 bases, with 9 bases sitting between them. The length of the CDR3 is 14 residues. The germline V gene encodes CDR1 MNHEY and CDR2 SVGEGT. CDR3 sequence: CASSYSSGAETQYF. CDR3 nucleotide sequence: TGTGCCAGCAGTTACTCATCAGGGGCAGAGACCCAGTACTTC.

By share, this clone counts as medium-sized. This rearrangement joins TRBV6-1 to TRBJ1-2; D perhaps matches TRBD1 (5 bases). The germline CDR1 and CDR2 sequences are MNHNS and SASEGT. This CDR3 has 15 amino acids. Trimming left V 5 bases short and J 5 bases short, with 18 bases between. The CDR3 protein is CASSPLQGGLYGYTF. CDR3 bases: TGTGCCAGCAGTCCGCTTCAGGGAGGGCTATATGGCTACACCTTC.

By share, this clone ranks as medium-sized. The chain carries TRBV20-1 and TRBJ2-1; tentatively, D is TRBD2 (5 bases). The V end was cut by 5 bases, the J end by 0 bases, with 17 bases between. The CDR3 extends over 16 amino acids. The germline V gene has CDR1 DFQATT and CDR2 SNEGSKA (reference sequence). CDR3 amino acids: CSAPSRIGSSYNEQFF. CDR3 coding DNA: TGCAGTGCTCCCAGCCGAATAGGGAGCTCCTACAATGAGCAGTTCTTC.

The chain employs TRBV11-1 and TRBJ2-3; TRBD2 is a possible D gene (6 bases). Germline lookup yields CDR1 SGHAT and CDR2 FQDESV (reference sequence). The V end was cut by 6 bases, the J end by 1 base, with 14 bases between. This CDR3 spans 15 amino acids. This CDR3 is CASSPRAGRTDTQYF. In DNA form, the CDR3 reads TGTGCCAGCAGTCCCAGGGCGGGACGCACAGATACGCAGTATTTT.

The genes are TRBV5-1 and TRBJ1-4; no clear D gene. Between the trimmed V and J ends, which lost 3 bases and 0 bases, there was a span of 15 bases. CDR1 and CDR2 from the germline V gene are SGHRS and YFSETQ. The CDR3 has 17 amino acids. CDR3 sequence reads: CASSSPPGRATNEKLFF. CDR3 in DNA: TGCGCCAGCAGCTCCCCACCTGGACGAGCAACTAATGAAAAACTGTTTTTT.

This clone came up many times. The CDR3 DNA reads TGTGCCAGCAGTTACTCGAATTGGGGGGGCCGCCCCATATGGCCCCAGCATTTT. This translates into CASSYSNWGGRPIWPQHF. The V and J genes are TRBV6-6 and TRBJ1-5; TRBD1 is a possible D gene (6 bases). The V and J ends lost 0 bases and 9 bases respectively, with 24 bases between them. Per the germline V gene, CDR1 is MNHNY and CDR2 is SVGAGI (reference sequence). CDR3 size: 18 residues.

The chain couples TRBV11-1 to TRBJ2-6, with D possibly matching TRBD2 (6 bases). This CDR3 has 16 residues. Germline V lookup: CDR1 SGHAT, CDR2 FQDESV (reference sequence). V was trimmed by 2 bases and J by 2 bases, leaving 10 bases between them. Written as DNA, the CDR3 is TGTGCCAGCAGCTTATCGGGGGTGACTGGGGCCAACGTCCTGACTTTC. It translates to CASSLSGVTGANVLTF.

The chain carries TRBV6-5 and TRBJ2-1, with 11 bases identical to TRBD2. The CDR3 totals 18 residues. V was clipped by 6 bases and J by 0 bases; unmatched bases: 10. The germline CDR1 and CDR2 sequences are MNHEY and SVGAGI. DNA of the CDR3: TGTGCCAGCAGCTTAGGCACTAGCGGGGGTAGCTCCTACAATGAGCAGTTCTTC. Translation gives CASSLGTSGGSSYNEQFF.

The V and J genes are TRBV3-1 and TRBJ1-6; 10 positions agree with TRBD1. The CDR3 runs 16 residues. Germline CDR1 LGHDT, CDR2 YNNKEL (reference sequence). V gave up 0 bases and J gave up 5 bases; unmatched junction bases: 1. Here the CDR3 reads CASSQEGTGDNSPLHF. CDR3 nucleotide sequence: TGTGCCAGCAGCCAAGAGGGGACAGGGGATAATTCACCCCTCCACTTT.

The chain combines TRBV6-6 with TRBJ1-2, with D tentatively TRBD1 (6 bases). Trimming removed 3 bases from V and 6 bases from J, with 17 bases in between. CDR1 and CDR2 from the germline V gene are MNHNY and SVGAGI (reference sequence). This CDR3 region has 15 residues. The CDR3 nucleotides read TGTGCCAGCAGTTATTCTCGGGGGGCCGGAGATGGCTACACCTTC. This codes for CASSYSRGAGDGYTF.

In this sample, this clone turned up a few times. V and J are TRBV19 and TRBJ2-3, with 8 nucleotides matching TRBD1. Germline V gene lookup returns CDR1 LNHDA and CDR2 SQIVND (reference sequence). The V segment lost 5 bases and the J segment 0 bases; nucleotides outside the gene matches: 4. The CDR3 is 15 amino acids. The DNA of the CDR3 is TGTGCCAGTAGTCCCGACAGGGGTAGCACAGATACGCAGTATTTT. Its translation is CASSPDRGSTDTQYF. The full variable domain, with the rest looked up from reference TRBV19 and TRBJ2-3, is DGGITQSPKYLFRKEGQNVTLSCEQNLNHDAMYWYRQDPGQGLRLIYYSQIVNDFQKGDIAEGYSVSREKKESFPLTVTSAQKNPTAFYLCASSPDRGSTDTQYFGPGTRLTVL.

The V call is TRBV20-1, the J call TRBJ2-2, with 11 bases matching TRBD2. The CDR3 length is 15 residues. Per the germline V gene, CDR1 is DFQATT and CDR2 is SNEGSKA (reference sequence). V was clipped by 6 bases and J by 2 bases; unmatched bases: 5. This CDR3 is CSAQLAGENTGELFF. Written as DNA, the CDR3 is TGCAGTGCGCAACTAGCGGGGGAAAACACCGGGGAGCTGTTTTTT.

The chain employs TRBV6-1 and TRBJ1-1; unclear D gene. Trimming pared 5 bases from V and 8 bases from J, leaving 15 bases between. This CDR3 comprises 13 residues. Germline loops: CDR1 MNHNS, CDR2 SASEGT. The CDR3 nucleotides read TGTGCCAGCAGTTTAGTCACAGTCGCCGAAGCTTTCTTT. Its protein product is CASSLVTVAEAFF.

This clone was seen at least ten times. The J gene is TRBJ2-1, the V gene TRBV13; a possible D gene is TRBD2 (6 bases). Germline V CDR1 and CDR2: PRHDT, FYEKMQ (reference sequence). V lost 5 bases and J lost 2, with 13 bases in between. The CDR3 length is 15 residues. CDR3 sequence: CASSPDGGTYNEQFF. The CDR3 coding sequence is TGTGCCAGCAGCCCAGATGGCGGGACCTACAATGAGCAGTTCTTC.

The sample holds many counts of this clone. The V call is TRBV10-3, the J call TRBJ2-1; D remains ambiguous. Trimming left V 3 bases short and J 9 bases short, with 6 bases between. CDR3 length equals 11 residues. CDR1 ENHRY and CDR2 SYGVKD come from the germline V gene. In DNA, the CDR3 is TGTGCCATCAGTGACGGTGGTGAGCAGTTCTTC. Amino acids: CAISDGGEQFF.

This chain joins TRBV5-1 and TRBJ2-3, with a possible D match to TRBD1 (6 bases). There are 15 residues in the CDR3. Germline values: CDR1 SGHRS, CDR2 YFSETQ. Trimming cost V 3 bases and J 0 bases, with 11 bases left between them. The CDR3 nucleotides read TGCGCCAGCAGCTACAGGGAGATGAGCACAGATACGCAGTATTTT. Amino acids: CASSYREMSTDTQYF.

The V call is TRBV9, the J call TRBJ1-3; D gene uncertain. V gave up 2 bases and J gave up 2 bases, with 11 bases separating them. This CDR3 has 15 residues. Germline V gene data show CDR1 as SGDLS and CDR2 as YYNGEE. The CDR3 region is CASSVEAGTGNTIYF. CDR3 sequence (DNA): TGTGCCAGCAGCGTTGAGGCGGGTACTGGAAACACCATATATTTT.